The 23 T cell receptor beta chains below were found in one sample sequenced in a study of beta chain features in type 1 diabetes. Isolated RNA was reverse transcribed in full, so expressed TCRB transcripts were sequenced. Some clones are missing from TCRdb's copy, which holds only in-frame ones; the method was immunoSEQ multiplex PCR. The data hold about 400,000 clones, with 10% to 15% observed a single time. The sample consisted of naive CD4+ T cells from blood. All receptors come from a man between 18 and 35 years old in good health.

This clone was counted a few times. The rearrangement uses TRBV28 and TRBJ2-1; 7 nucleotides agree with TRBD2. The CDR3 covers 16 residues. Germline lookup yields CDR1 MDHEN and CDR2 SYDVKM. V lost 3 bases, J lost 3 bases, and 8 bases stayed unmatched. The CDR3 bases are TGTGCCAGCAGTTTGTCCCCTAGCGGAGACTACAATGAGCAGTTCTTC. Its translation is CASSLSPSGDYNEQFF.

This clone was seen only a few times. The rearrangement joins TRBV10-3 to TRBJ1-5; possibly TRBD1 for D (5 bases). Trimming took 8 bases from V and 2 from J, leaving 7 bases between them. The CDR3 runs to 12 residues. Germline assignment: CDR1 ENHRY and CDR2 SYGVKD. CDR3 sequence: CAIGAGNQPQHF. For the CDR3, the DNA is TGTGCCATCGGGGCAGGCAATCAGCCCCAGCATTTT.

The J gene is TRBJ2-2, the V gene TRBV28; D call uncertain. V lost 7 bases to trimming and J lost 1 base, with 7 bases between them. The CDR3 has 13 amino acids. Per the germline V gene, CDR1 is MDHEN and CDR2 is SYDVKM. CDR3 in amino acids: CASTIGNTGELFF. For the CDR3, the DNA is TGTGCCAGCACCATCGGGAACACCGGGGAGCTGTTTTTT. The full variable domain, completed using reference TRBV28 and TRBJ2-2, is DVKVTQSSRYLVKRTGEKVFLECVQDMDHENMFWYRQDPGLGLRLIYFSYDVKMKEKGDIPEGYSVSREKKERFSLILESASTNQTSMYLCASTIGNTGELFFGEGSRLTVL.

This clone was observed a few times. J is TRBJ1-2 and V is TRBV7-2, with a possible D match to TRBD1 (6 bases). In germline, CDR1 is SGHTA, CDR2 FQGNSA. V was trimmed by 1 base and J by 2 bases, leaving 8 bases between them. CDR3 length: 14 residues. The DNA for the CDR3 is TGTGCCAGCAGCTTAGGGACAGAAAACTATGGCTACACCTTC. Amino acids: CASSLGTENYGYTF.

In its sample, this clone was seen a few times. The CDR3 DNA is TGTGCCAGCAGCCTGGGTGCTAGATTGAACACTGAAGCTTTCTTT. Its translation is CASSLGARLNTEAFF. The rearrangement uses TRBV7-6 and TRBJ1-1, with D uncertain. The CDR3 contains 15 residues. Germline V gene sequence: CDR1 SGHVS, CDR2 FNYEAQ. The V and J ends lost 5 bases and 0 bases respectively, with 13 bases between them.

J is TRBJ2-3 and V is TRBV4-2, with 11 bases aligning to TRBD2. The CDR3 covers 17 residues. Trimming at V came to 3 bases and at J to 4 bases, leaving 9 bases not matched to a gene. The V gene's germline CDR1 is LGHNA and CDR2 YNFKEQ. The CDR3 DNA reads TGTGCCAGCAGCCATCCCTTTAGCGGGGGGGCGGCAGATACGCAGTATTTT. Residues: CASSHPFSGGAADTQYF.

The V and J genes are TRBV28 and TRBJ1-2; D uncertain. V lost 3 bases and J 7 bases, leaving 15 bases between the germline ends. Germline-derived CDR1 and CDR2 are MDHEN and SYDVKM. The length of the CDR3 is 14 residues. The CDR3 nucleotides are TGTGCCAGCAGTTTTGACCGGAGCGTCTCTGGCTACACCTTC. Its translation: CASSFDRSVSGYTF.

This clone came up once. This chain links TRBV7-2 with TRBJ2-7; 7 bases map to TRBD2. V was clipped by 8 bases and J by 6 bases; unmatched bases: 13. The germline gives CDR1 SGHTA, CDR2 FQGNSA. The CDR3 is made up of 14 amino acids. The DNA of the CDR3 is TGTGCCAGCGGTATGCGGACTAGTAATCGCGAGCAGTACTTC. Residues: CASGMRTSNREQYF.

The chain is built from TRBV29-1 and TRBJ2-3; D gene uncertain. CDR1 SQVTM and CDR2 ANQGSEA come from the germline V gene. V was shortened by 2 bases and J by 2 bases, with 8 bases between the two germline ends. The CDR3 consists of 13 residues. The CDR3 region is CSVEYAATDTQYF. The CDR3 DNA follows: TGCAGCGTTGAATATGCGGCCACAGATACGCAGTATTTT.

CDR3 amino acids: CAWSIPGLSSYEQYF. CDR3 in DNA: TGTGCCTGGAGTATACCGGGACTAAGCTCCTACGAGCAGTACTTC. The rearrangement joins TRBV30 to TRBJ2-7, with 7 bases matching TRBD2. CDR3 length equals 15 residues. From germline, CDR1 is GTSNPN and CDR2 SVGIG (reference sequence). With V trimmed by 2 bases and J by 0 bases, 7 bases remained unmatched.

This clone was seen only a few times. The J gene is TRBJ2-5, the V gene TRBV5-4; TRBD2 agrees at 9 bases. The junction had 7 bases not matched to a gene; V was cut back by 2 bases and J by 5 bases. Per germline, CDR1 SGHNT and CDR2 YYREEE (reference sequence). CDR3 length equals 15 residues. The CDR3 reads CASSLRGRAEETQYF. CDR3 DNA sequence: TGTGCCAGCAGCTTACGCGGGAGGGCCGAGGAGACCCAGTACTTC.

There are a few counts of this clone. CDR3 bases: TGTGCCAGCAGCGTAGGAGCTTATAGCAATCAGCCCCAGCATTTT. It specifies CASSVGAYSNQPQHF. The V gene is TRBV9, the J gene TRBJ1-5; D is undetermined. V dropped 0 bases and J dropped 0 bases, with 7 bases sitting between them. This CDR3 spans 15 amino acids. Per the germline V gene, CDR1 is SGDLS and CDR2 is YYNGEE.

There are a few counts of this clone. The rearrangement joins TRBV19 to TRBJ1-6, with TRBD1 as a possible D gene (6 bases). Deletions cut 6 bases from V and 9 bases from J, with 15 bases between. The CDR3 runs 14 residues. The germline CDR1 and CDR2 sequences are LNHDA and SQIVND (reference sequence). This CDR3 is CASRTRDTGSPLHF. The CDR3 DNA reads TGTGCCAGTAGAACCCGGGACACTGGTTCACCCCTCCACTTT. The full variable domain, its missing parts supplied by reference TRBV19 and TRBJ1-6, is DGGITQSPKYLFRKEGQNVTLSCEQNLNHDAMYWYRQDPGQGLRLIYYSQIVNDFQKGDIAEGYSVSREKKESFPLTVTSAQKNPTAFYLCASRTRDTGSPLHFGNGTRLTVT.

This chain connects TRBV30 to TRBJ1-3; tentatively, D is TRBD1 (6 bases). V was trimmed by 4 bases and J by 0 bases, leaving 25 bases between them. The germline V gene has CDR1 GTSNPN and CDR2 SVGIG (reference sequence). CDR3 length equals 19 residues. DNA for the CDR3: TGTGCCTGGAAGGATTACTCTGGACAGTTAGGGATCTCTGGAAACACCATATATTTT. Its protein product is CAWKDYSGQLGISGNTIYF.

This clone came up a few times. The chain combines TRBV27 with TRBJ1-1; unclear D gene. Per germline, CDR1 MNHEY and CDR2 SMNVEV (reference sequence). The ends were cut back, 6 bases at V and 0 bases at J, with 14 bases in the middle. CDR3 size: 15 residues. The CDR3 nucleotides are TGTGCCAGCAGCAGGTCGGGGTCCATGAACACTGAAGCTTTCTTT. This gives the protein CASSRSGSMNTEAFF.

This clone was picked up a small number of times. The chain is built from TRBV5-1 and TRBJ1-2, with D tentatively TRBD1 (6 bases). The CDR3 covers 16 residues. The germline gives CDR1 SGHRS, CDR2 YFSETQ. The V gene lost 1 base and the J gene lost 2 bases, with 15 bases spanning the gap. In DNA, the CDR3 is TGCGCCAGCAGCTTGACAGGGACGGACGGAAACTATGGCTACACCTTC. It encodes CASSLTGTDGNYGYTF.

The genes are TRBV7-9 and TRBJ1-1; TRBD1 is a possible D gene (6 bases). Per germline, CDR1 SEHNR and CDR2 FQNEAQ (reference sequence). V lost 5 bases, J lost 0 bases, and 16 bases lay in between. The CDR3 is 16 residues long. CDR3 nucleotide sequence: TGTGCCAGCAGCCCCCAGGGGTACAGCCTGAACACTGAAGCTTTCTTT. The encoded protein is CASSPQGYSLNTEAFF.

There are a few counts of this clone. This sequence joins TRBV6-1 and TRBJ2-7; a weak D match, TRBD1 (5 bases). The CDR3 is made up of 13 amino acids. V was pared by 6 bases and J by 4 bases, with 13 bases between. The germline V gene has CDR1 MNHNS and CDR2 SASEGT. As DNA, the CDR3 is TGTGCCAGCAGGGTCCTTCAGGGTTACGAGCAGTACTTC. This codes for CASRVLQGYEQYF.

J is TRBJ1-2 and V is TRBV10-3, with D tentatively TRBD1 (5 bases). Germline CDR1 reads ENHRY; CDR2 reads SYGVKD. Trimming cost V 2 bases and J 3 bases, with 10 bases left between them. This CDR3 region has 14 residues. CDR3 nucleotides: TGTGCCATCAGTGAGCGGGTGACAGACTATGGCTACACCTTC. Translation gives CAISERVTDYGYTF.

This clone came up a few times. This chain connects TRBV27 to TRBJ2-1; the D gene is possibly TRBD1 (6 bases). The germline V gene encodes CDR1 MNHEY and CDR2 SMNVEV (reference sequence). V was shortened by 3 bases and J by 9 bases, with 12 bases between the two germline ends. The CDR3 spans 13 residues. CDR3 loop: CASSLLQGFEQFF. The CDR3 nucleotides read TGTGCCAGCAGTTTGCTACAGGGTTTTGAGCAGTTCTTC.

V is TRBV7-8 and J is TRBJ1-2, with TRBD1 matching over 10 bases. The CDR3 is 15 amino acids. Trimming cost V 5 bases and J 4 bases; bases outside gene matches: 7. Germline CDR1 SGHVS, CDR2 FQNEAQ. CDR3 region: CASSLGRQGAYGYTF. For the CDR3, the DNA is TGTGCCAGCAGCCTAGGGCGACAGGGGGCCTATGGCTACACCTTC.

V is TRBV30 and J is TRBJ1-4, with a weak D call TRBD1 (5 bases). This CDR3 comprises 13 residues. Germline V gives CDR1 GTSNPN, CDR2 SVGIG (reference sequence). V lost 0 bases to trimming and J lost 5 bases, with 7 bases between them. DNA for the CDR3: TGTGCCTGGAGTGTGACAGAAAATGAAAAACTGTTTTTT. This gives the protein CAWSVTENEKLFF.

This clone was recorded a few times. Here the CDR3 reads CASAQRRGFLDTQYF. As DNA, the CDR3 is TGCGCCAGCGCACAACGTCGAGGCTTCTTGGATACGCAGTATTTT. The gene calls are TRBV5-1 and TRBJ2-3; D gene uncertain. Looked up from germline, CDR1 is SGHRS and CDR2 is YFSETQ. The germline V and J ends were trimmed by 7 bases and 6 bases, with 21 bases remaining between them. The CDR3 length is 15 residues.